What follows are 27 T cell receptor beta chains derived from one specimen sequenced in a study of T cells in Graves' hyperthyroidism and ophthalmopathy. Researchers took RNA transcripts and amplified the TCR beta CDR3 regions from them. TCR CDR3 underwent first-round RT-PCR with the HTBI primer set. TCRdb called the multiplex PCR reads again in MiXCR, with one record for every CDR3 protein. The profile shows about 580,000 distinct CDR3 sequences, roughly 14% of them singletons. Sequencing input: blood. The receptors originated from a woman aged 25-40 years with Graves' hyperthyroidism that later progressed to Graves' ophthalmopathy.

This clonotype was counted at least ten times. The rearrangement links TRBV12-3 or TRBV12-4 to TRBJ1-4; 9 nucleotides line up with TRBD1. Unmatched junction bases numbered 10, after V lost 3 bases and J lost 5 bases. The CDR3 runs to 17 residues. CDR3 loop: CASSFLPPGQGNEKLFF. The CDR3 nucleotides read TGTGCCAGCAGTTTCCTTCCTCCGGGACAGGGAAATGAAAAACTGTTTTTT.

This clonotype came up many times. The chain joins TRBV24-1 to TRBJ1-5; a weak D match, TRBD1 (6 bases). Trimming took 4 bases from V and 0 from J, leaving 12 bases between them. The CDR3 runs 16 residues. In germline, CDR1 is KGHDR, CDR2 SFDVKD. CDR3 region: CATSESDRYSNQPQHF. The CDR3 bases are TGTGCCACCAGTGAAAGCGACAGGTATAGCAATCAGCCCCAGCATTTT.

This clonotype has ten or more counts. The rearrangement joins TRBV27 to TRBJ2-7; D gene uncertain. Trimming cost V 4 bases and J 3 bases, with 13 bases left between them. Germline CDR1 reads MNHEY; CDR2 reads SMNVEV (reference sequence). The CDR3 contains 14 residues. CDR3 residues: CASSYRQGNYEQYF. The CDR3 nucleotides read TGTGCCAGCAGTTACAGACAAGGGAACTACGAGCAGTACTTC.

J is TRBJ1-2 and V is TRBV7-9; possible D gene TRBD1, 6 bases. Germline V gene data show CDR1 as SEHNR and CDR2 as FQNEAQ (reference sequence). Trimming pared 5 bases from V and 4 bases from J, leaving 20 bases between. The CDR3 has 16 residues. CDR3 nucleotide sequence: TGTGCCAGCAGCGCTCGGACAGTGGCCCCCAGCTATGGCTACACCTTC. Translation gives CASSARTVAPSYGYTF. Combining the CDR3 with reference TRBV7-9 and TRBJ1-2 gives the whole variable domain DTGVSQNPRHKITKRGQNVTFRCDPISEHNRLYWYRQTLGQGPEFLTYFQNEAQLEKSRLLSDRFSAERPKGSFSTLEIQRTEQGDSAMYLCASSARTVAPSYGYTFGSGTRLTVV.

Many counts were recorded for this clonotype. The chain recombines TRBV3-1 with TRBJ1-2; no clear D gene. Between the trimmed V and J ends, which lost 0 bases and 3 bases, there was a span of 8 bases. The CDR3 runs 14 residues. Germline V gives CDR1 LGHDT, CDR2 YNNKEL (reference sequence). In DNA form, the CDR3 reads TGTGCCAGCAGCCAAGATCTCAATTACTATGGCTACACCTTC. It translates to CASSQDLNYYGYTF.

This clonotype was picked up many times. CDR3 DNA: TGTGCCAGCAGCGTAGTGGGGGGAGAGGATCAGCCCCAGCATTTT. Its protein is CASSVVGGEDQPQHF. The rearrangement joins TRBV9 to TRBJ1-5, with D maybe TRBD1 (5 bases). Per germline, CDR1 SGDLS and CDR2 YYNGEE. V lost 0 bases and J lost 5, with 12 bases in between. The CDR3 consists of 15 residues.

The chain combines TRBV15 with TRBJ2-2; the D gene is possibly TRBD1 (6 bases). The germline V and J ends were trimmed by 2 bases and 3 bases, with 10 bases remaining between them. There are 15 residues in the CDR3. Germline loops: CDR1 LNHNV, CDR2 YYDKDF (reference sequence). This CDR3 reads CATSRLDRDTGELFF. CDR3 in DNA: TGTGCCACCAGCAGACTGGACAGAGACACCGGGGAGCTGTTTTTT.

In its sample, this clonotype was seen many times. The genes are TRBV6-1 and TRBJ1-1, with a weak D call TRBD1 (5 bases). V shed 6 bases and J shed 3 bases, with 11 bases lying between them. Germline CDR1 reads MNHNS; CDR2 reads SASEGT. CDR3 length: 13 amino acids. The CDR3 region has the DNA TGTGCCAGCAGAGACGGGACCGACACTGAAGCTTTCTTT. Protein: CASRDGTDTEAFF.

J is TRBJ2-7 and V is TRBV28; D might be TRBD1 (5 bases). CDR1 and CDR2 from the germline V gene are MDHEN and SYDVKM. V shed 6 bases and J shed 0 bases, with 15 bases lying between them. CDR3 size: 15 residues. The CDR3 sequence: CASRGSGLSSYEQYF. In nucleotides, the CDR3 is TGTGCCAGCAGGGGTTCAGGGTTAAGCTCCTACGAGCAGTACTTC.

This clonotype came up many times. The CDR3 DNA follows: TGTGCCATCAGTGAGCCCCGGGGCCTGCGAAGAGGTGAAGCTTTCTTT. Protein: CAISEPRGLRRGEAFF. V usage is TRBV10-3 and J usage is TRBJ1-1, with D possibly matching TRBD1 (5 bases). This CDR3 comprises 16 residues. Trimming took 2 bases from V and 7 from J, leaving 20 bases between them. Germline V gene sequence: CDR1 ENHRY, CDR2 SYGVKD.

This clonotype was picked up many times. The rearrangement joins TRBV12-3 or TRBV12-4 to TRBJ1-2; D gene unclear. This CDR3 is built from 13 residues. V was cut by 3 bases and J by 2 bases, with 7 bases left in between. The DNA for the CDR3 is TGTGCCAGCAGTTTTTCCGGAAACTATGGCTACACCTTC. Protein sequence: CASSFSGNYGYTF.

This chain joins TRBV7-9 and TRBJ2-7, with 7 bases aligning to TRBD1. J lost 5 bases, V lost 5 bases, and 9 bases had no gene match. Germline values: CDR1 SEHNR, CDR2 FQNEAQ (reference sequence). The CDR3 totals 14 residues. CDR3 loop: CASSARQGPNEQYF. The CDR3 nucleotides are TGTGCCAGCAGCGCGCGACAGGGCCCGAACGAGCAGTACTTC. Combining the CDR3 with reference TRBV7-9 and TRBJ2-7 gives the whole variable domain DTGVSQNPRHKITKRGQNVTFRCDPISEHNRLYWYRQTLGQGPEFLTYFQNEAQLEKSRLLSDRFSAERPKGSFSTLEIQRTEQGDSAMYLCASSARQGPNEQYFGPGTRLTVT.

The chain uses TRBV20-1 and TRBJ2-7; 9 nucleotides match TRBD1. The CDR3 extends over 13 amino acids. V was clipped by 5 bases and J by 4 bases; unmatched bases: 6. From germline, CDR1 is DFQATT and CDR2 SNEGSKA (reference sequence). The CDR3 nucleotides are TGCAGTGCTGGAACAGGGGGCAGGTACGAGCAGTACTTC. Its protein product is CSAGTGGRYEQYF.

This clonotype was recorded many times. The chain uses TRBV12-5 and TRBJ1-5, with D possibly matching TRBD1 (5 bases). Trimming removed 7 bases from V and 5 bases from J, with 12 bases in between. Germline V gene data show CDR1 as LGHNT and CDR2 as FRNRAP. The CDR3 totals 13 residues. CDR3 in amino acids: CASAKGGDQPQHF. CDR3 DNA sequence: TGTGCTAGTGCCAAGGGAGGGGATCAGCCCCAGCATTTT.

This clonotype appeared many times. The gene calls are TRBV29-1 and TRBJ2-7, with D unclear. The CDR3 contains 12 residues. Trimming shortened V by 5 bases and J by 2 bases, and 10 bases separated the two germline ends. The V gene's germline CDR1 is SQVTM and CDR2 ANQGSEA. DNA of the CDR3: TGCAGCGTTCAGGTGGCACCCTACGAGCAGTACTTC. Its protein is CSVQVAPYEQYF.

This clonotype was found many times. The CDR3 bases are TGCGCCAGCAGTGACTATTCGACTGTTAATGAGCAGTTCTTC. It encodes CASSDYSTVNEQFF. This chain uses TRBV10-2 with TRBJ2-1; no reliable D call. Germline-derived CDR1 and CDR2 are WSHSY and SAAADI. Trimming removed 3 bases from V and 7 bases from J, with 13 bases in between. This CDR3 is 14 amino acids long.

The sample holds many counts of this clonotype. The chain couples TRBV30 to TRBJ2-7; unclear D gene. The V end was cut by 0 bases, the J end by 0 bases, with 12 bases between. This CDR3 is built from 15 residues. Germline V gene sequence: CDR1 GTSNPN, CDR2 SVGIG (reference sequence). CDR3: CAWSVFKLGSYEQYF. DNA for the CDR3: TGTGCCTGGAGTGTATTTAAATTGGGCTCCTACGAGCAGTACTTC. Based on the CDR3 plus reference TRBV30 and TRBJ2-7, the full variable domain is SQTIHQWPATLVQPVGSPLSLECTVEGTSNPNLYWYRQAAGRGLQLLFYSVGIGQISSEVPQNLSASRPQDRQFILSSKKLLLSDSGFYLCAWSVFKLGSYEQYFGPGTRLTVT.

The rearrangement links TRBV28 to TRBJ2-7, with TRBD2 as a possible D gene (5 bases). Per germline, CDR1 MDHEN and CDR2 SYDVKM. The CDR3 sequence is 15 residues long. V was shortened by 5 bases and J by 3 bases, with 17 bases between the two germline ends. As DNA, the CDR3 is TGTGCCAGCAGTCCGGTCCTGGGAGACTACTACGAGCAGTACTTC. Translating gives CASSPVLGDYYEQYF.

This clonotype was counted many times. The chain joins TRBV30 to TRBJ1-2; D possibly corresponds to TRBD1 (6 bases). Trimming shortened V by 3 bases and J by 4 bases, and 18 bases separated the two germline ends. Germline-derived CDR1 and CDR2 are GTSNPN and SVGIG (reference sequence). The CDR3 sequence is 15 residues long. CDR3 region: CAWSATQTGAYGYTF. CDR3 DNA: TGTGCCTGGAGCGCCACCCAGACAGGAGCCTATGGCTACACCTTC.

J is TRBJ2-1 and V is TRBV5-5; D remains unclear. The CDR3 loop spans 15 amino acids. Germline V gene sequence: CDR1 SGHKS, CDR2 YYEKEE (reference sequence). V was trimmed by 0 bases and J by 5 bases, leaving 12 bases between them. In nucleotides, the CDR3 is TGTGCCAGCAGCTTGGAAAGTGGACGGAACAATGAGCAGTTCTTC. Residues: CASSLESGRNNEQFF.

To note about this clonotype: Possible read error: a much larger clone is one base away. The CDR3 does not end in the conserved phenylalanine or tryptophan, so this is likely a read error. J is TRBJ1-1 and V is TRBV28; D gene ambiguous. Looked up from germline, CDR1 is MDHEN and CDR2 is SYDVKM. There are 11 residues in the CDR3. The CDR3 bases are TGTGTCACGGAGGGGAACACTGAAGCTTTCCTT. Amino acids: CVTEGNTEAFL.

The chain joins TRBV4-3 to TRBJ2-7; 7 positions agree with TRBD2. The length of the CDR3 is 16 residues. CDR1 LGHNA and CDR2 YSLEER come from the germline V gene. V lost 1 base, J lost 5 bases, and 11 bases stayed unmatched. This CDR3 reads CASSQASGGVGNEQYF. DNA of the CDR3: TGCGCCAGCAGCCAAGCTAGCGGCGGGGTCGGGAACGAGCAGTACTTC.

This clonotype was recorded a few times. The V gene is TRBV3-1, the J gene TRBJ1-5; no firm D call. Germline CDR1 is LGHDT and CDR2 is YNNKEL (reference sequence). There are 13 residues in the CDR3. The germline V and J ends were trimmed by 5 bases and 3 bases, with 8 bases remaining between them. The CDR3 bases are TGTGCCAGCAGCGAATCCCCCAATCAGCCCCAGCATTTT. The encoded protein is CASSESPNQPQHF.

This clonotype was counted at least ten times. The chain links TRBV28 to TRBJ2-7, with 7 bases matching TRBD1. The V and J ends lost 6 bases and 6 bases, in that order; junction bases with no gene match: 5. The CDR3 totals 12 residues. Germline V gene lookup returns CDR1 MDHEN and CDR2 SYDVKM. This CDR3 is CASRIQGREQYF. DNA for the CDR3: TGTGCCAGCAGGATACAGGGGCGCGAGCAGTACTTC.

As concerns this clonotype: A read error may account for a junction end that differs from germline. The chain combines TRBV30 with TRBJ2-3, with D tentatively TRBD2 (5 bases). The germline V gene encodes CDR1 GTSNPN and CDR2 SVGIG (reference sequence). The CDR3 length is 15 residues. CDR3 in amino acids: CTWSGSLGLAYTQYF. CDR3 DNA sequence: TGTACCTGGAGTGGTAGCCTAGGGCTAGCATATACGCAGTATTTT.

This clonotype was seen repeatedly, ten times or more. The chain carries TRBV7-2 and TRBJ1-1; D gene unclear. Trimming cost V 2 bases and J 0 bases, with 10 bases left between them. The CDR3 consists of 15 residues. The V gene's germline CDR1 is SGHTA and CDR2 FQGNSA. The CDR3 nucleotides are TGTGCCAGCAGCTTACTGACATCGATGAACACTGAAGCTTTCTTT. Its translation is CASSLLTSMNTEAFF.

The chain couples TRBV5-4 to TRBJ2-2; possible D gene TRBD2, 7 bases. CDR1 is SGHNT and CDR2 is YYREEE in the germline V gene (reference sequence). The CDR3 is 15 residues long. V lost 4 bases, J lost 5 bases, and 15 bases lay in between. CDR3 nucleotide sequence: TGTGCCAGCAGCAGGGGGGGGGACTTTACCGGGGAGCTGTTTTTT. Translated: CASSRGGDFTGELFF.